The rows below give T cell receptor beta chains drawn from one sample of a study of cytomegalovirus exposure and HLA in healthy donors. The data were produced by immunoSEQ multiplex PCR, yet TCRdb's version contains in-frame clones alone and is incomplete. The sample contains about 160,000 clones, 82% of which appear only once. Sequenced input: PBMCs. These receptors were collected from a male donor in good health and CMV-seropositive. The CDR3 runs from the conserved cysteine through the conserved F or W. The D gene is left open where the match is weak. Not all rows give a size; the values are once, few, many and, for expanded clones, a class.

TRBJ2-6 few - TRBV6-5 TGTGCCAGCAAAAAAAACGGTGGGGCCAACGTCCTGACTTTC CASKKNGGANVLTF
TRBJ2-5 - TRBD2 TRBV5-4 TGTGCCAGCAGGCCTATGACTAGCGGAGAGACCCAGTACTTC CASRPMTSGETQYF
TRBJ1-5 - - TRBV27 TGTGCCAGCAGTTTATTGGCAGGGTCGAGCAATCAGCCCCAGCATTTT CASSLLAGSSNQPQHF
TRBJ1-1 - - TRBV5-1 TGCGCCAGCAACCGGGGAGGGAACACTGAAGCTTTCTTT CASNRGGNTEAFF
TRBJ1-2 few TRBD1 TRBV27 TGTGCCAGCAAATTATCCGGGACAGGGGCCCCAGGGAGCTATGGCTACACCTTC CASKLSGTGAPGSYGYTF
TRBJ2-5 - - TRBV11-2 TGTGCCAGCAGCTCGGGAATTCGGCAAGAGACCCAGTACTTC CASSSGIRQETQYF
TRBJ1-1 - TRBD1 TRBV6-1 TGTGCCAGCAGTGGCCGGGAGGGGGCGAGGACTGAAGCTTTCTTT CASSGREGARTEAFF
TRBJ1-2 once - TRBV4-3 TGCGCCAGCAGCCAAGACCCTCCGGCCAGGGCGAACTATGGCTACACCTTC CASSQDPPARANYGYTF
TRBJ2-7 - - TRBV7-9 TGTGCCAGCAGCTTAAGTACGGCAGGGGAAGAGTACTTC CASSLSTAGEEYF
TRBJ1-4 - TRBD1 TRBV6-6 TGTGCCAGCAGTTACTCGGACAGGGGGTTTGAAAAACTGTTTTTT CASSYSDRGFEKLFF
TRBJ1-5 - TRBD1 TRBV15 TGTGCCACTAATGAAGACAGGGCGGGTCAGCCCCAGCATTTT CATNEDRAGQPQHF
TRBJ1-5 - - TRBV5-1 TGCGCCAGCAGCCCCGTCGGGGGAAGCAATCAGCCCCAGCATTTT CASSPVGGSNQPQHF
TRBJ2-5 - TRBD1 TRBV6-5 TGTGCCAGCAGACCACAGGGGGCGGAGACCCAGTACTTC CASRPQGAETQYF
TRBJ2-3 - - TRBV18 TGTGCCAGCTCACCATCCCGCGGGGTGGAAACGCAGTATTTT CASSPSRGVETQYF
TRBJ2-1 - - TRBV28 TGTGCCAGTTCCTCCCCATCAGAAGAACTAAATCAGCAGTTCTTC CASSSPSEELNQQFF
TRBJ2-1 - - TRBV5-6 TGTGCCAGCAGCTTGGAGGGGGCCTACAATGAGCAGTTCTTC CASSLEGAYNEQFF
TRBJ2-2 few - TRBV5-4 TGTGCCAGCAGCGTCCCTCAGGGGGGCGCGAACACCGGGGAGCTGTTTTTT CASSVPQGGANTGELFF
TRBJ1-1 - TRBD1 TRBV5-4 TGTGCCAGCAGCGGCGGACAGGGGGCCCTGAACACTGAAGCTTTCTTT CASSGGQGALNTEAFF
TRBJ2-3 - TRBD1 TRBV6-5 TGTGCCAGCAGTTATGGACAGGGGCTAGGAGATACGCAGTATTTT CASSYGQGLGDTQYF
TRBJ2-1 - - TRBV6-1 TGTGCCAGCAGTGAAACTAGATACAATGAGCAGTTCTTC CASSETRYNEQFF
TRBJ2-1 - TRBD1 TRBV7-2 TGTGCCAGCAGCTTAGGATTCGGACAGGGGGTCTACAATGAGCAGTTCTTC CASSLGFGQGVYNEQFF
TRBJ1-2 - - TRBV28 TGTGCCAGCAGTAGCGGTTCTTCGGGCTATGGCTACACCTTC CASSSGSSGYGYTF